One and the same sample provided the 25 T cell receptor beta chains below, sequenced in a study of T cells after yellow fever vaccination. TCRdb redid the calling of the 5' RACE reads with MiXCR, one entry per CDR3 protein. The data hold fewer than 450,000 distinct CDR3 sequences, with 9.5% to 13% observed a single time. The sequencing used PBMCs, collected on the day of the first yellow fever vaccination. The receptors derive from a man between 18 and 29 years old who received the YFV17D yellow fever vaccine.

In its sample, this clonotype was seen a few times. J is TRBJ2-1 and V is TRBV7-8; no definite D call. Between the trimmed V and J ends, which lost 2 bases and 5 bases, there was a span of 7 bases. This CDR3 region has 13 residues. The germline CDR1 and CDR2 sequences are SGHVS and FQNEAQ. CDR3 loop: CASSLRINNEQFF. The CDR3 coding sequence is TGTGCCAGCAGCTTAAGGATAAACAATGAGCAGTTCTTC.

The chain recombines TRBV7-6 with TRBJ2-3; D perhaps matches TRBD2 (7 bases). V lost 1 base and J lost 2, with 10 bases in between. Germline V lookup: CDR1 SGHVS, CDR2 FNYEAQ. The CDR3 spans 15 residues. The CDR3 loop is CASSLGGGPTDTQYF. CDR3 nucleotide sequence: TGTGCCAGCAGCTTAGGGGGGGGCCCCACAGATACGCAGTATTTT.

The chain links TRBV5-1 to TRBJ2-5; possible D gene TRBD1, 7 bases. Deletions cut 4 bases from V and 1 base from J, with 11 bases between. The CDR3 consists of 14 residues. Germline V gene sequence: CDR1 SGHRS, CDR2 YFSETQ. CDR3 residues: CASSNRGGQETQYF. CDR3 DNA sequence: TGCGCCAGCAGCAACAGGGGAGGCCAAGAGACCCAGTACTTC.

This clonotype was seen a handful of times. The rearrangement links TRBV27 to TRBJ1-1, with no clear D. From germline, CDR1 is MNHEY and CDR2 SMNVEV (reference sequence). The CDR3 runs to 12 residues. Trimming left V 4 bases short and J 1 base short, with 4 bases between. CDR3 sequence reads: CASSSQNTEAFF. In DNA form, the CDR3 reads TGTGCCAGCAGTTCCCAGAACACTGAAGCTTTCTTT.

A few counts support this clonotype. This chain uses TRBV12-3 or TRBV12-4 with TRBJ1-2; no reliable D call. The CDR3 has 17 residues. V dropped 5 bases and J dropped 6 bases, with 25 bases sitting between them. Here the CDR3 DNA reads TGTGCCAGCAGTCCTTCGGGATCGCAGGCCGCGTATCATGGCTACACCTTC. As protein: CASSPSGSQAAYHGYTF.

V gene TRBV19 combines with J gene TRBJ1-6; weak D call: TRBD1 (6 bases). CDR3 length: 17 amino acids. Germline-derived CDR1 and CDR2 are LNHDA and SQIVND (reference sequence). The V gene lost 4 bases and the J gene lost 3 bases, with 16 bases spanning the gap. The CDR3 nucleotides are TGTGCCAGTAGTACCGTCTCGGGGGGCTTCTATAATTCACCCCTCCACTTT. This encodes CASSTVSGGFYNSPLHF.

The rearrangement links TRBV7-8 to TRBJ2-7; TRBD1 agrees at 9 bases. This CDR3 comprises 15 residues. With 0 bases clipped from V and 4 bases from J, the junction kept 4 bases outside the gene matches. CDR1 SGHVS and CDR2 FQNEAQ come from the germline V gene. The CDR3: CASSLAGTGYYEQYF. The CDR3 DNA reads as TGTGCCAGCAGCTTAGCGGGGACAGGGTATTACGAGCAGTACTTC.

This clonotype was seen many times. CDR3 loop: CASSQDGGANYTF. CDR3 nucleotide sequence: TGTGCCAGCAGCCAAGATGGCGGGGCGAACTACACCTTC. V is TRBV3-1 and J is TRBJ1-2; the D gene is possibly TRBD1 (5 bases). Germline V gene sequence: CDR1 LGHDT, CDR2 YNNKEL (reference sequence). The germline V and J ends were trimmed by 0 bases and 10 bases, with 12 bases remaining between them. The CDR3 contains 13 residues.

This clonotype was seen a few times. The chain links TRBV20-1 to TRBJ1-3, with 10 nucleotides matching TRBD1. Germline assignment: CDR1 DFQATT and CDR2 SNEGSKA (reference sequence). V shed 2 bases, J shed 8 bases, and the junction held 6 bases outside the gene matches. CDR3 length: 14 amino acids. The CDR3 sequence is CSARPGTGDDTIYF. The CDR3 coding sequence is TGCAGTGCTAGACCAGGGACAGGGGATGACACCATATATTTT.

This sequence joins TRBV6-5 and TRBJ2-7, with a weak D call TRBD2 (7 bases). The CDR3 has 15 amino acids. The V and J ends lost 2 bases and 4 bases respectively, with 15 bases between them. Germline V gives CDR1 MNHEY, CDR2 SVGAGI. DNA for the CDR3: TGTGCCAGCAGTTACGTAGGGGGGGGGTCATACGAGCAGTACTTC. Its translation: CASSYVGGGSYEQYF.

This clonotype was found a few times. The junction and the germline gene differ at one end; a read error may be behind it. The chain carries TRBV7-7 and TRBJ2-3; D uncertain. Germline V CDR1 and CDR2: SSHAT, FNYEAQ (reference sequence). The CDR3 covers 14 residues. For the CDR3, the DNA is TGTGCTAGCAGCTTAGGCCGGGTCACAGATACGCAGTATTTT. Protein product: CASSLGRVTDTQYF.

This clonotype appeared a few times. The genes are TRBV7-2 and TRBJ2-1; D not certain. Germline V gene lookup returns CDR1 SGHTA and CDR2 FQGNSA. The CDR3 has 15 residues. Trimming left V 0 bases short and J 6 bases short, with 12 bases between. The CDR3 loop is CASSLAIGLSNEQFF. CDR3 nucleotide sequence: TGTGCCAGCAGCTTAGCGATAGGGTTGAGCAATGAGCAGTTCTTC. Using reference TRBV7-2 and TRBJ2-1 for the parts outside the CDR3, the full variable domain is GAGVSQSPSNKVTEKGKDVELRCDPISGHTALYWYRQSLGQGLEFLIYFQGNSAPDKSGLPSDRFSAERTGGSVSTLTIQRTQQEDSAVYLCASSLAIGLSNEQFFGPGTRLTVL.

The V gene is TRBV24-1, the J gene TRBJ2-3, with D perhaps matching TRBD2 (7 bases). Germline assignment: CDR1 KGHDR and CDR2 SFDVKD. CDR3 length: 16 residues. Trimming took off 4 bases at V and 4 bases at J, with 17 bases between the two ends. The CDR3 DNA reads as TGTGCCACCAGTGAACTGGGGGGGGGCCGGGCAGATACGCAGTATTTT. Translation: CATSELGGGRADTQYF.

Only a few counts were recorded for this clonotype. The chain employs TRBV5-1 and TRBJ2-5; D is unresolved. The CDR3 totals 14 residues. Germline values: CDR1 SGHRS, CDR2 YFSETQ. The ends were cut back, 7 bases at V and 2 bases at J, with 15 bases in the middle. CDR3 DNA sequence: TGCGCCAGCCGCTCAACTCGTGGTCAAGAGACCCAGTACTTC. Protein sequence: CASRSTRGQETQYF.

The chain combines TRBV7-9 with TRBJ1-4; perhaps TRBD1 as D (6 bases). Germline V CDR1 and CDR2: SEHNR, FQNEAQ (reference sequence). Trimming left V 0 bases short and J 8 bases short, with 13 bases between. This CDR3 comprises 15 residues. CDR3 protein: CASSLAPQGIEKLFF. DNA for the CDR3: TGTGCCAGCAGCTTAGCCCCACAGGGTATCGAAAAACTGTTTTTT.

This clonotype was found many times. V usage is TRBV4-1 and J usage is TRBJ1-4; possible D gene TRBD1, 5 bases. Germline CDR1 is MGHRA and CDR2 is YSYEKL. V was pared by 3 bases and J by 8 bases, with 16 bases between. The CDR3 runs 15 residues. The CDR3 coding sequence is TGCGCCAGCAGCCACCTAGAGGGGAGTTGGGAAAAACTGTTTTTT. It specifies CASSHLEGSWEKLFF.

This clonotype has a handful of counts. The chain uses TRBV12-3 or TRBV12-4 and TRBJ1-2; maybe TRBD1 (6 bases). The V end was cut by 5 bases, the J end by 8 bases, with 15 bases between. The CDR3 spans 13 residues. The CDR3 region has the DNA TGTGCCAGCAGTACTACAGGGACTCAGGGCTACACCTTC. Its protein is CASSTTGTQGYTF.

The chain employs TRBV12-3 or TRBV12-4 and TRBJ1-6, with D tentatively TRBD1 (6 bases). This CDR3 has 15 amino acids. V lost 5 bases and J 13 bases, leaving 21 bases between the germline ends. In DNA form, the CDR3 reads TGTGCCAGCAGTGCGGGAGGACAGTGGTTTAATCCCCTCCACTTT. Amino acid sequence: CASSAGGQWFNPLHF.

This clonotype was recorded a few times. This chain uses TRBV29-1 with TRBJ2-5, with 10 bases aligning to TRBD2. Germline V CDR1 and CDR2: SQVTM, ANQGSEA. The CDR3 is 14 amino acids. With 2 bases clipped from V and 4 bases from J, the junction kept 4 bases outside the gene matches. CDR3 bases: TGCAGCGTTGAATTAGCGGGGGGAGGAGAGACCCAGTACTTC. Protein sequence: CSVELAGGGETQYF.

The genes are TRBV29-1 and TRBJ2-7; D is perhaps TRBD1 (5 bases). Per germline, CDR1 SQVTM and CDR2 ANQGSEA. This CDR3 spans 11 amino acids. V gave up 4 bases and J gave up 6 bases, with 10 bases separating them. CDR3 DNA sequence: TGCAGCGTTGTCCAGGGTCGCGAGCAGTACTTC. It is translated as CSVVQGREQYF.

In nucleotides, the CDR3 is TGCAGTGCTAGGGACCCTAGCGGGGGGGCGGGAAATACGCAGTATTTT. It yields the protein CSARDPSGGAGNTQYF. The V and J genes are TRBV20-1 and TRBJ2-3; 12 bases agree with TRBD2. Germline CDR1 reads DFQATT; CDR2 reads SNEGSKA (reference sequence). After removal of 3 bases from V and 7 bases from J, the junction contained 11 bases not matched to a gene. This CDR3 contains 16 residues.

This clonotype was counted between two and nine times. J is TRBJ1-3 and V is TRBV7-6; the D gene is possibly TRBD1 (5 bases). The V end was cut by 8 bases, the J end by 3 bases, with 14 bases between. CDR3 length equals 14 residues. Germline CDR1 reads SGHVS; CDR2 reads FNYEAQ. The CDR3 sequence is CASSPVGLGNTIYF. CDR3 sequence (DNA): TGTGCCAGCTCCCCGGTGGGGCTTGGAAACACCATATATTTT.

The chain joins TRBV12-3 or TRBV12-4 to TRBJ2-1; D is possibly TRBD1 or TRBD2 (5 bases each). This CDR3 contains 16 residues. V was trimmed by 3 bases and J by 2 bases, leaving 14 bases between them. DNA for the CDR3: TGTGCCAGCAGTTTTGGGGGTCTGGGAACCTACAATGAGCAGTTCTTC. This translates into CASSFGGLGTYNEQFF.

The CDR3 spells CSARVGDTQYF. CDR3 sequence (DNA): TGCAGTGCTAGAGTCGGAGATACGCAGTATTTT. V and J are TRBV20-1 and TRBJ2-3; D uncertain. The V gene lost 1 base and the J gene lost 5 bases, with 4 bases spanning the gap. This CDR3 region has 11 residues. Germline V CDR1 and CDR2: DFQATT, SNEGSKA (reference sequence).

This clonotype was seen a handful of times. CDR3 residues: CASSPRSSGVDTQYF. The CDR3 DNA sequence: TGTGCCAGCAGCCCCCGTAGTAGCGGGGTAGATACGCAGTATTTT. The chain joins TRBV7-2 to TRBJ2-3, with TRBD2 matching over 8 bases. CDR3 length equals 15 residues. Per the germline V gene, CDR1 is SGHTA and CDR2 is FQGNSA. The ends lost 5 bases at V and 5 bases at J; junction bases unmatched: 9. The full variable domain, rest sourced from reference TRBV7-2 and TRBJ2-3, is GAGVSQSPSNKVTEKGKDVELRCDPISGHTALYWYRQSLGQGLEFLIYFQGNSAPDKSGLPSDRFSAERTGGSVSTLTIQRTQQEDSAVYLCASSPRSSGVDTQYFGPGTRLTVL.